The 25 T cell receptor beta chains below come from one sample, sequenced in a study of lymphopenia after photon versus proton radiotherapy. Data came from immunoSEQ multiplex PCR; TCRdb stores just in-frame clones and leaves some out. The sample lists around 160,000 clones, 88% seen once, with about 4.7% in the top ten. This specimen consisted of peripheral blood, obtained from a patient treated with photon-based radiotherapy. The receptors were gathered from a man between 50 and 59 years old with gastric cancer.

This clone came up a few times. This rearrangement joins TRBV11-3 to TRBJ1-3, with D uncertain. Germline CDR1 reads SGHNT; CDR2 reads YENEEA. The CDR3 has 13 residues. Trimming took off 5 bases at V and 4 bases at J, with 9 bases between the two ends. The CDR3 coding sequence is TGTGCCAGCAGCCCCCGTGGGGGAAACACCATATATTTT. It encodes CASSPRGGNTIYF.

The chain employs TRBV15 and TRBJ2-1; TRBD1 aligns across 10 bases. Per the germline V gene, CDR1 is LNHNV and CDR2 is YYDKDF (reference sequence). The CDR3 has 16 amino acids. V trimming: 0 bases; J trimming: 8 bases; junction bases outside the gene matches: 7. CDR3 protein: CATSRDRDRGPHEQFF. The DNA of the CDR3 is TGTGCCACCAGCAGAGATCGAGACAGGGGGCCCCATGAGCAGTTCTTC.

CDR3: CASSAAPGSDSYEQYF. The CDR3 nucleotides read TGCGCCAGCAGCGCGGCACCGGGGAGCGACTCCTACGAGCAGTACTTC. The V call is TRBV5-1, the J call TRBJ2-7, with a possible D match to TRBD2 (5 bases). CDR3 length equals 16 residues. The V end lost 4 bases, the J end lost 0 bases, and 17 bases lay between the germline ends. Germline V gene data show CDR1 as SGHRS and CDR2 as YFSETQ. Full variable domain (missing parts from reference TRBV5-1 and TRBJ2-7): KAGVTQTPRYLIKTRGQQVTLSCSPISGHRSVSWYQQTPGQGLQFLFEYFSETQRNKGNFPGRFSGRQFSNSRSEMNVSTLELGDSALYLCASSAAPGSDSYEQYFGPGTRLTVT.

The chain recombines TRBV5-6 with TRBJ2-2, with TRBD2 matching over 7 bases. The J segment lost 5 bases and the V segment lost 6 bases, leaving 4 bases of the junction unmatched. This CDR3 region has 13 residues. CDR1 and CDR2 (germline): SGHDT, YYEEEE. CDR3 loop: CASTPGGTGELFF. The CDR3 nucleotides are TGTGCCAGCACCCCGGGGGGAACCGGGGAGCTGTTTTTT.

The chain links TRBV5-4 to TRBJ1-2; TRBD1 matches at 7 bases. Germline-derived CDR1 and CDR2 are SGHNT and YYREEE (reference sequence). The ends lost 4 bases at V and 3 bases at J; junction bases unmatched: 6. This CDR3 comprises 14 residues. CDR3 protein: CASSVNRGDYGYTF. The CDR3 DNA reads TGTGCCAGCAGCGTCAACAGGGGAGACTATGGCTACACCTTC.

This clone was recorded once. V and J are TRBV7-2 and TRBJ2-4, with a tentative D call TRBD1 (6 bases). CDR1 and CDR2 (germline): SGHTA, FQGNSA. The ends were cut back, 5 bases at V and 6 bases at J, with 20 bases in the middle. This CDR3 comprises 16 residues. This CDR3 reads CASSPMGTRVVNIQYF. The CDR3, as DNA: TGTGCCAGCAGCCCAATGGGGACAAGAGTAGTAAACATTCAGTACTTC.

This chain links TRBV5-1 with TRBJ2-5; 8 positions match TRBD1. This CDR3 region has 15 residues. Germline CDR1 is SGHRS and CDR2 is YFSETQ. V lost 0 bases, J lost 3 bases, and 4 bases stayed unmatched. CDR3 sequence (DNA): TGCGCCAGCAGCTTGGGGACAGGGAAGAAAGAGACCCAGTACTTC. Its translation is CASSLGTGKKETQYF.

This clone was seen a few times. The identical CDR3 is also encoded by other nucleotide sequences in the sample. The CDR3, as DNA: TGTGCCAGCAGCTTGGACAGGGGAGTCACAGATACGCAGTATTTT. It specifies CASSLDRGVTDTQYF. The rearrangement joins TRBV5-4 to TRBJ2-3, with 7 bases identical to TRBD1. The germline V gene encodes CDR1 SGHNT and CDR2 YYREEE (reference sequence). The CDR3 sequence is 15 residues long. V lost 0 bases, J lost 2 bases, and 3 bases stayed unmatched.

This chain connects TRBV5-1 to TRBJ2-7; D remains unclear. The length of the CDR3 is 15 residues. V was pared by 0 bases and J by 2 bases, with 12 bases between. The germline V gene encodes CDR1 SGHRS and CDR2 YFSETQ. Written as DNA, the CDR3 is TGCGCCAGCAGCTTGGTGTCAGGAATTCCCTACGAGCAGTACTTC. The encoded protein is CASSLVSGIPYEQYF. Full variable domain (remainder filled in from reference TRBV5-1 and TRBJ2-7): KAGVTQTPRYLIKTRGQQVTLSCSPISGHRSVSWYQQTPGQGLQFLFEYFSETQRNKGNFPGRFSGRQFSNSRSEMNVSTLELGDSALYLCASSLVSGIPYEQYFGPGTRLTVT.

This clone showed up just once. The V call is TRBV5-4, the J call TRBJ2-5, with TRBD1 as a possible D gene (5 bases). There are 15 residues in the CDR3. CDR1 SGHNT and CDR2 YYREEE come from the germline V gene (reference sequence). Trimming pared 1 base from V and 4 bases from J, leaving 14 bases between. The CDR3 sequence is CASSLKARVVETQYF. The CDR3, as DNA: TGTGCCAGCAGCTTGAAGGCCAGGGTAGTAGAGACCCAGTACTTC.

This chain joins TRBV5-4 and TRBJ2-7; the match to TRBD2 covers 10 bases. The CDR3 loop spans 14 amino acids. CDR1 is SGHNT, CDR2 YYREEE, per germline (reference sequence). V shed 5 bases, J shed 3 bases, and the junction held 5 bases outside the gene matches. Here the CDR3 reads CASRSGTSVYEQYF. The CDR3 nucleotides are TGTGCCAGCAGATCCGGGACTAGCGTCTACGAGCAGTACTTC.

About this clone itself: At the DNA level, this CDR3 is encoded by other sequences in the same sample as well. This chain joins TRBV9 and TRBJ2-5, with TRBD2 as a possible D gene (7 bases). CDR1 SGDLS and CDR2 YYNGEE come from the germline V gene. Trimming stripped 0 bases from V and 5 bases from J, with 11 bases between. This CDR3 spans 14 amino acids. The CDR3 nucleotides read TGTGCCAGCAGCGTAGGGGGAGGGGGGGAGACCCAGTACTTC. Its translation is CASSVGGGGETQYF. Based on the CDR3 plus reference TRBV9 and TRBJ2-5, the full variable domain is DSGVTQTPKHLITATGQRVTLRCSPRSGDLSVYWYQQSLDQGLQFLIQYYNGEERAKGNILERFSAQQFPDLHSELNLSSLELGDSALYFCASSVGGGGETQYFGPGTRLLVL.

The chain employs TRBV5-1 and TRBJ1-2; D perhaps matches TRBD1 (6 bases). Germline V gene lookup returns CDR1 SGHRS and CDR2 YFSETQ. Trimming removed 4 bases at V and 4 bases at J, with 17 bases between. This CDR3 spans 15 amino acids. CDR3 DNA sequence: TGCGCCAGCAGCCCCTTAGGGGCAGGGGCCTATGGCTACACCTTC. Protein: CASSPLGAGAYGYTF.

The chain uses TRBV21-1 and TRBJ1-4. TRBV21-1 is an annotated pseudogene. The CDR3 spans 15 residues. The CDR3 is CASSKAPATNEKLFF. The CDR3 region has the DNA TGTGCCAGCAGCAAAGCGCCTGCAACTAATGAAAAACTGTTTTTT.

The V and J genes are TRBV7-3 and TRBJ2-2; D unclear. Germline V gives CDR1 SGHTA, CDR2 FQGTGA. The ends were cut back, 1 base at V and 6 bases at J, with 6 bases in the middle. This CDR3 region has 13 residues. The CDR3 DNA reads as TGTGCCAGCAGCTTAAGAGGCCCCGGGGAGCTGTTTTTT. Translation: CASSLRGPGELFF. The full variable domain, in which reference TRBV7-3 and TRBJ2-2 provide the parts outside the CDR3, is GAGVSQTPSNKVTEKGKYVELRCDPISGHTALYWYRQSLGQGPEFLIYFQGTGAADDSGLPNDRFFAVRPEGSVSTLKIQRTERGDSAVYLCASSLRGPGELFFGEGSRLTVL.

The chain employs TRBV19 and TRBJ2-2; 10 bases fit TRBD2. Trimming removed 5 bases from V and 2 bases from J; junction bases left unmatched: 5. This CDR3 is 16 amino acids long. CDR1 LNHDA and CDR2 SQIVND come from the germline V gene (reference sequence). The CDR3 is CASSPGTSANTGELFF. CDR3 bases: TGTGCCAGTAGTCCCGGGACTAGCGCCAACACCGGGGAGCTGTTTTTT.

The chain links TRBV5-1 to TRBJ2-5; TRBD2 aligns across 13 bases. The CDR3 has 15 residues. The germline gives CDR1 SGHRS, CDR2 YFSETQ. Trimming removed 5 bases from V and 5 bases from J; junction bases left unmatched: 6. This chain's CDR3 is CASRGLAGDSETQYF. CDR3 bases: TGCGCCAGCAGAGGACTAGCGGGAGATTCGGAGACCCAGTACTTC.

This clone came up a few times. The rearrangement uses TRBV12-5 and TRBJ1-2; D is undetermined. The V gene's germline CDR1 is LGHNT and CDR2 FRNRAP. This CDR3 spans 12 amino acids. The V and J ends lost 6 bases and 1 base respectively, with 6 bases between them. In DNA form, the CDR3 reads TGTGCTAGTGGACAGAATAACTATGGCTACACCTTC. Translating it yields CASGQNNYGYTF. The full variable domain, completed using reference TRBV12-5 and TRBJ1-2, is DARVTQTPRHKVTEMGQEVTMRCQPILGHNTVFWYRQTMMQGLELLAYFRNRAPLDDSGMPKDRFSAEMPDATLATLKIQPSEPRDSAVYFCASGQNNYGYTFGSGTRLTVV.

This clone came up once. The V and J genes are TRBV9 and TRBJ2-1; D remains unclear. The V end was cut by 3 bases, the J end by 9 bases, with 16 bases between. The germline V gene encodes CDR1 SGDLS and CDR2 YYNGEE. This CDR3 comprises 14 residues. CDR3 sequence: CASSALDSLGEQFF. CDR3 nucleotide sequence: TGTGCCAGCAGCGCGTTAGACTCCCTCGGTGAGCAGTTCTTC.

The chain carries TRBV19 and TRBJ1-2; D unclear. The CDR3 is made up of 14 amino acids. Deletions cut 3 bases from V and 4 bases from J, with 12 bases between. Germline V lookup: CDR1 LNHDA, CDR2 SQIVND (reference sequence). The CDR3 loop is CASSIPSEGYGYTF. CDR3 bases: TGTGCCAGTAGTATCCCCTCGGAGGGCTATGGCTACACCTTC.

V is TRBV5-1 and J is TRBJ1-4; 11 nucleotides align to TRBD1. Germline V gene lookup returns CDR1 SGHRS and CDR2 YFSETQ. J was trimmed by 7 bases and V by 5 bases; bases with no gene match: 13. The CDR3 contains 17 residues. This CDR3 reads CASRHSNPGQGGEKLFF. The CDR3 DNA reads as TGCGCCAGCAGACACAGCAACCCGGGACAGGGGGGTGAAAAACTGTTTTTT.

The DNA for the CDR3 is TGTGCCAGCTCACCAAGTTCAGATACGCAGTATTTT. This encodes CASSPSSDTQYF. The chain joins TRBV18 to TRBJ2-3, with D unclear. This CDR3 region has 12 residues. Trimming pared 2 bases from V and 4 bases from J, leaving 4 bases between. Germline lookup yields CDR1 KGHSH and CDR2 LQKENI.

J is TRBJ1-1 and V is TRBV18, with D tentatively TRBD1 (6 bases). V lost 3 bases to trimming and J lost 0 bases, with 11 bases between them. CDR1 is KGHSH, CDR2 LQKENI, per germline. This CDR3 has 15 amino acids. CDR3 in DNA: TGTGCCAGCTCACCCCGACAGGCGCTGAACACTGAAGCTTTCTTT. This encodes CASSPRQALNTEAFF.

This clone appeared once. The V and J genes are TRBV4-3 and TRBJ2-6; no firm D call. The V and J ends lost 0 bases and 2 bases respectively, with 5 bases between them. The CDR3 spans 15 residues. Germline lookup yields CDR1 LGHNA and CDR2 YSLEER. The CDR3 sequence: CASSQDSPGANVLTF. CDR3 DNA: TGCGCCAGCAGCCAAGACAGTCCTGGGGCCAACGTCCTGACTTTC.

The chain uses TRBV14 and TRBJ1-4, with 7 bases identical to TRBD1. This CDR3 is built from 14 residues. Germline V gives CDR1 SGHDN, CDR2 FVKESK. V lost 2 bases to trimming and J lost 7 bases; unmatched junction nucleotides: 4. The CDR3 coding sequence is TGTGCCAGCAGCCAAACAGGGGAGGGTGAAAAACTGTTTTTT. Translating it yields CASSQTGEGEKLFF.